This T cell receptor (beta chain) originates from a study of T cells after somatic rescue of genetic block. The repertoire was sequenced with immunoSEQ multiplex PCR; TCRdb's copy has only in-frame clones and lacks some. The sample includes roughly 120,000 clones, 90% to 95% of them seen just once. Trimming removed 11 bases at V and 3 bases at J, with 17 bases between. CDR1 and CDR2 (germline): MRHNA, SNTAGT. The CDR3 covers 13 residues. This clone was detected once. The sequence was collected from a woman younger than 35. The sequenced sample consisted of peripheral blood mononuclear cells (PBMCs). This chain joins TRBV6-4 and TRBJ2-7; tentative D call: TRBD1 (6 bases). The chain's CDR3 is CAEKGYRDYEQYF. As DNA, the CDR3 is TGTGCCGAGAAGGGGTACAGGGACTACGAGCAGTACTTC.